The present entry profiles one T cell receptor beta chain with its context. Its antigen remains undetermined. One base away there is no much larger clone; base qualities are not given. This entry is derived from a study of cytomegalovirus exposure and HLA in healthy donors (TCRdb year 2017). Looking at the study overall: In an earlier analysis of roughly 590 of the donors, under 300 Gb of sequence data and some 100 million unique TCR beta sequences from 150 million to 200 million T cells were reported. Every discovery cohort repertoire had been produced on one sequencing platform. Rather than using new phenotypic data, the later analysis identified candidate immune exposures from TCR beta sequences and from how often those sequences occurred across donors. Genome-wide SNP genotypes for about 55% of the roughly 670 donors were used in a later genetic analysis, which treated that subset as a discovery cohort. A later analysis re-analyzed previously published TCR beta repertoires from 550 to 700 donors and added high-resolution HLA genotyping to study TCR occurrence patterns. An earlier analysis of more than 450 of the donors used high-throughput TCR beta sequencing to judge whether each TCR beta V gene segment behaved as functional or pseudogenic. The number of typed donors differed by locus: about 620-640 for A, B, C, DRB1 and DQB1; 500 to 550 for DQA1; 606 for DPA1; and some 450 for DPB1. Donor age, sex, ethnicity and CMV serostatus were compiled alongside the repertoire data. The study aimed to test whether cataloging public T cell receptors could reveal signatures of past pathogen exposure. Along with the approximately 600-subject first cohort, a separate validation cohort of over a hundred different subjects was used. Among about 400 genotyped donors of the cohort, an average of around 220,000 unique TCR beta nucleotide sequences was sequenced per donor, of which about 18% were non-productive. Of the 350 to 450 genotyped donors, 75% to 85% were placed in the genetic ancestry cluster associated with self-reported Caucasian donors. HLA typing covered class I and class II loci at four-digit resolution. An early release covering around 630 HLA-typed donors comprised 300 to 350 gigabases of sequencing data and 65 million to 100 million unique TCR sequences. High-throughput TCR immunosequencing, statistical association of individual TCRs with disease status, and machine learning were combined to predict cytomegalovirus infection status. The T cell repertoires of several hundred subjects were profiled by immunosequencing and related to cytomegalovirus serostatus. A handful of DR-DQ haplotypes were handled as single units for association and clustering because linkage in the cohort was strong. Overall study outcomes, separate from this receptor: A further reported finding was that TCR beta sequences accurately predicted the HLA-A and HLA-B alleles for most subjects in the first cohort. HLA typing was unavailable for some donors at each locus, so association tests used only the typed subset. Immune exposure information for the cohort was limited to CMV serostatus. Because counts were too low, about 15 rarely observed V segments, including chromosome 9 orphons, were left out of the earlier analysis of 500 to 650 of the donors. The classifier was reported to diagnose cytomegalovirus status with high specificity and sensitivity in both the original cohort and the validation cohort. A later analysis found that HLA-associated TCR beta chains were more clonally expanded and had lower generation probabilities than equally common non-associated chains. In vitro tests confirmed that a few of the cytomegalovirus-associated TCR beta chains recognize cytomegalovirus antigens. Compared with the roughly 700-donor mean, donors in an Asian-associated ancestry cluster had fewer N-insertions in productive TCRs, according to a later genetic analysis. Strong co-occurrence of HLA alleles, especially DR and DQ, made assigning TCR associations to individual alleles difficult. V-gene and J-gene trimming of TCR beta chains was associated with a missense DCLRE1C variant in a later genetic analysis, and the association was replicated in an independent cohort. According to a later analysis, TCR association rates differed among HLA loci, with DRB1 alleles showing the most associated TCRs and HLA-C alleles showing the fewest. In a later analysis, most CMV-associated TCR beta chains were found to appear HLA-restricted, with HLA associations seemingly driven largely by CMV exposure. The study listed 150 to 200 TCR beta chains as associated with cytomegalovirus. Correlated functional status among segregating V segments might reflect linkage disequilibrium, but an unknown experimental factor could not be ruled out. Specific HLA alleles were associated with roughly 16,000 TCR beta sequences at a false discovery rate of 0.05 in a later analysis. While some public TCRs were present in many individuals, most TCR sequences turned up only very rarely across donors. Several of the top co-occurrence clusters appeared to be linked to parvovirus B19, influenza, CMV and Epstein-Barr virus, according to a later analysis. According to the authors, the approach could potentially be generalized to other disease states and immunological phenotypes. Presence/absence analyses assumed roughly uniform sequencing depth across donors, an assumption that may not hold. The sequencing pipeline was judged likely to have produced a cluster of highly shared sequence variants as a technical artifact. In this cohort, only TCR beta chains were sequenced, and detectable features were limited by the absence of alpha or paired-chain data. In an earlier analysis of under 600 of the donors, most TCR beta V segments were observed in productive rearrangements about 87% or about 30% of the time, broadly matching IMGT annotations.

To prepare the library, the immunoSEQ multiplex PCR assay was applied. The multiplex PCR relied on a mix of 60 forward primers for TCR Vbeta segments and 13 reverse primers for TCR Jbeta segments. The CDR3 region of rearranged TCR beta genes was amplified from genomic DNA by a multiplex PCR assay. Amplified TCR beta libraries were sequenced as 87-base-pair reads on the Illumina HiSeq System. On the study's bioinformatics: A later analysis counted tens of millions of unique TCR beta chains across the 690 or so repertoires, and around 12 million of these chains were shared by at least two donors. To remove PCR and sequencing errors, raw reads were error-corrected and collapsed into unique sequences using a nearest-neighbor algorithm that merged closely related sequences. To assign V, D and J gene segments, CDR3 sequences were aligned to IMGT reference sequences. Each retained sequence needed at least a six-nucleotide match to both a V gene segment and a J gene segment. Rearrangements were classified as productive when the CDR3 lacked stop codons and remained in frame with V and J, and all other rearrangements were classified as non-productive. CDR3 was defined by IMGT convention, running from the second conserved V-encoded cysteine to the conserved J-encoded phenylalanine. The earlier analysis of 587 of the donors excluded any sequence lacking an unambiguous match to a single V gene segment. An earlier analysis of some 610 of the donors called V segments functional above 56.7% productive rearrangements and segregating when the between-donor standard deviation exceeded 5%. To diagnose cytomegalovirus status from the catalog of TCR beta chain sequences, a statistical classification framework was built. A later analysis assigned V and J genes by comparing TCR nucleotide sequences with IMGT/GENE-DB human TR gene sequences. The TCRdist pipeline was used in a later analysis to assign CDR3 sequences and most-parsimonious VDJ recombination scenarios. In a later analysis, each TCR beta chain was defined by its CDR3 amino acid sequence together with its V-gene family, and reads lacking a unique V-gene family were excluded. In a later analysis, nearly 600 highly shared, low-generation-probability nucleotide sequences were removed to address suspected cross-contamination and a sequencing artifact. A later analysis calculated a clonal expansion index for each public chain from normalized within-repertoire ranks of inferred template counts. In a later analysis, generation probabilities were computed with a VDJ recombination model fitted to out-of-frame rearrangements, and the resulting probabilities were checked against IGoR. Hypergeometric tests were used in a later analysis to score TCR-TCR, TCR-HLA and TCR-CMV co-occurrence, with a repertoire-size bias correction applied to the TCR pairs. In a later analysis, false discovery rates were estimated by permuting HLA or CMV assignments 20 times. In a later analysis, co-occurring TCRs were grouped using DBSCAN, with TCRdist sequence similarity added in when clustering inside HLA-allele-positive subsets. Repertoires with fewer than 30,000 or more than 120,000 public chains were left out of co-occurrence clustering, as were about five repertoires with anomalous nucleotide sharing. As stored in TCRdb, this immuneACCESS dataset retains in-frame rearrangements with V and J assigned. A fraction of the clones does not appear; measured against another copy, unresolved V genes explain less than half of the discrepancy, and the remainder lacks a known reason. V, J and clone size reflect that table, while D and trimming were determined from the DNA. Within this sample are 100,000 to 150,000 clones, with 78% of them counted one time only. Roughly 11% of the sample goes to the ten largest clones.

The cohort comprised fewer than 700 healthy bone marrow donors. Cohort members were all nominally healthy when sampled, although unrecorded immune exposures were likely present. The donor tested CMV seropositive and was one of the 289 seropositive cohort members. Each donor provided a peripheral blood sample, and peripheral blood mononuclear cells were used for TCR beta sequencing. The Qiagen DNeasy Blood Extraction Kit was used to extract genomic DNA from the blood cell samples. The clonotype originates from a young man in good health and CMV-seropositive. The specimen was PBMCs.

The CDR3 is CASSFTGVINYGYTF. The sequenced DNA is TGTGCCAGCAGTTTCACAGGGGTGATTAACTATGGCTACACCTTC. The rearrangement combines TRBV27 with TRBJ1-2, and TRBD1 aligns with 7 junction nucleotides. The CDR3 starts with the cysteine, ends with the phenylalanine, and has 15 residues. Just the 45-base CDR3 DNA is kept, in frame starting at base 1. Trimming removed 3 bases from V and 1 base from J; the gene matches leave 5 bases unexplained. The germline V gene (reference sequence) supplies CDR1 MNHEY and CDR2 SMNVEV.